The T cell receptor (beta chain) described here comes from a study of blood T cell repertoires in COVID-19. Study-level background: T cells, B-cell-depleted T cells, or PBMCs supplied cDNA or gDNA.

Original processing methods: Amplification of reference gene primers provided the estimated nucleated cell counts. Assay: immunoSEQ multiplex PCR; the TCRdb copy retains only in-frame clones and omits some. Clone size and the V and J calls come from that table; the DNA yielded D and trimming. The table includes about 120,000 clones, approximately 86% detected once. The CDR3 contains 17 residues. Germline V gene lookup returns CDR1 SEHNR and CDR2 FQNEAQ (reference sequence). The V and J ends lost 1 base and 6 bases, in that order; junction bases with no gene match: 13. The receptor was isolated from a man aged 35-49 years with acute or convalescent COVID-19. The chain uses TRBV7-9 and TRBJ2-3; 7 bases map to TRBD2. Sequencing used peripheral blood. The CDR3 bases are TGTGCCAGCAGCTTAGACGGGGGGAGGGCCGAATCCGATACGCAGTATTTT. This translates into CASSLDGGRAESDTQYF.